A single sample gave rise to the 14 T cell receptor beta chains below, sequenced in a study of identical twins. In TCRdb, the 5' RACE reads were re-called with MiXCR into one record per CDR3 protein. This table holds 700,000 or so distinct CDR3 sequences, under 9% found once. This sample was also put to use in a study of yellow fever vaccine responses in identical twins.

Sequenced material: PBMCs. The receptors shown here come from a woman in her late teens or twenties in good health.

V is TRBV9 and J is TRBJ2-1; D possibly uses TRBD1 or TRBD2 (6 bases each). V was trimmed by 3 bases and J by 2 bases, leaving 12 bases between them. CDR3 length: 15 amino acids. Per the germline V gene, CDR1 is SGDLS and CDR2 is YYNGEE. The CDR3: CASSGARGAYNEQFF. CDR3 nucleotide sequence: TGTGCCAGCAGCGGGGCAAGGGGGGCCTACAATGAGCAGTTCTTC.

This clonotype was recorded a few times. CDR3 in DNA: TGTGCCAGCAGCCAGAGGACAGGGCCCGTCGTAGAGACCCAGTACTTC. Translation: CASSQRTGPVVETQYF. The chain uses TRBV7-9 and TRBJ2-5; 8 nucleotides line up with TRBD1. Germline V gene data show CDR1 as SEHNR and CDR2 as FQNEAQ (reference sequence). V gave up 5 bases and J gave up 4 bases; unmatched junction bases: 12. This CDR3 region has 16 residues.

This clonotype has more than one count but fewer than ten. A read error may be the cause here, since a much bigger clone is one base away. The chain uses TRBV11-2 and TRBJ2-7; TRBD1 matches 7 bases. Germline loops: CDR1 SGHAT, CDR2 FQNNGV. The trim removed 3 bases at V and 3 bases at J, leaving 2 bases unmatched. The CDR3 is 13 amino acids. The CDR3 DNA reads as TGTGCCAGCAGCTTCGGGACAGACTACGAGCAGTACTTC. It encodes CASSFGTDYEQYF.

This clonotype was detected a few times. The CDR3 protein is CSALISGGQETQYF. CDR3 coding DNA: TGCAGTGCCTTGATATCCGGGGGGCAAGAGACCCAGTACTTC. V and J are TRBV20-1 and TRBJ2-5; TRBD2 matches at 7 bases. This CDR3 contains 14 residues. Germline lookup yields CDR1 DFQATT and CDR2 SNEGSKA (reference sequence). V lost 6 bases and J lost 2; bases outside the gene matches: 9.

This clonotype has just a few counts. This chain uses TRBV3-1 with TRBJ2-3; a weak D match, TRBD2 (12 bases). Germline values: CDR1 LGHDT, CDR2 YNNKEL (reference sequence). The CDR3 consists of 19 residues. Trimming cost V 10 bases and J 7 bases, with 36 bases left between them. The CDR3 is CAIRTGGLILAGGIHTQYF. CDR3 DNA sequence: TGTGCCATCAGGACAGGGGGCCTGATACTAGCGGGGGGAATCCATACGCAGTATTTT.

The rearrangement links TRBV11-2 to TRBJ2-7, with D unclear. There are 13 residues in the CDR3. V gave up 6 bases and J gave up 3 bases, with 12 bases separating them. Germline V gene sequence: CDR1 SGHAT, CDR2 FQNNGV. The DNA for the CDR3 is TGTGCCAGCAGGACCTCGGCCGGCTACGAGCAGTACTTC. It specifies CASRTSAGYEQYF.

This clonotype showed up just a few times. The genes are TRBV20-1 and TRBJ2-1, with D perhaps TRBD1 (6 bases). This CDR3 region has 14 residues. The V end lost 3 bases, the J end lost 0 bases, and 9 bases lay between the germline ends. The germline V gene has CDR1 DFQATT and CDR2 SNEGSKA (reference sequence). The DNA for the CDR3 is TGCAGTGCTAGCGGGACAAGCTCCTACAATGAGCAGTTCTTC. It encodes CSASGTSSYNEQFF.

DNA for the CDR3: TGTGCCAGCAGCTCCGATCCCGGGACAGGGTTTAACTATGGCTACACCTTC. Its translation: CASSSDPGTGFNYGYTF. The chain carries TRBV7-3 and TRBJ1-2, with 9 positions matching TRBD1. Germline V gene lookup returns CDR1 SGHTA and CDR2 FQGTGA. The CDR3 extends over 17 amino acids. V gave up 4 bases and J gave up 1 base; unmatched junction bases: 10.

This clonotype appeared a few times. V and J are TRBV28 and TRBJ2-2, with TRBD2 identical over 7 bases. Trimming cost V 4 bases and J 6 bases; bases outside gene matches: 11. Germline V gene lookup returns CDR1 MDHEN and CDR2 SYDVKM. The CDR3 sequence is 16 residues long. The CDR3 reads CASSSLIAGGAGELFF. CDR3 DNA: TGTGCCAGCAGTTCCCTGATAGCGGGCGGGGCCGGGGAGCTGTTTTTT.

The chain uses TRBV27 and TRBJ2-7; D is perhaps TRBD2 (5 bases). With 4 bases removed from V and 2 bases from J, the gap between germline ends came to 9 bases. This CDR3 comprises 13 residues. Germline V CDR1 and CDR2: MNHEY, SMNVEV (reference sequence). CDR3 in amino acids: CASSSRATYEQYF. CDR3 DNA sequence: TGTGCCAGCAGTTCGCGGGCTACCTACGAGCAGTACTTC.

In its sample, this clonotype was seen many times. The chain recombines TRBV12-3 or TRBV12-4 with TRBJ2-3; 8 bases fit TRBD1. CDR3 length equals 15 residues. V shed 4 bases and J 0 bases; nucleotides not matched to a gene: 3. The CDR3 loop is CASSWTGKSTDTQYF. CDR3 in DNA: TGTGCCAGCAGTTGGACAGGGAAGAGCACAGATACGCAGTATTTT.

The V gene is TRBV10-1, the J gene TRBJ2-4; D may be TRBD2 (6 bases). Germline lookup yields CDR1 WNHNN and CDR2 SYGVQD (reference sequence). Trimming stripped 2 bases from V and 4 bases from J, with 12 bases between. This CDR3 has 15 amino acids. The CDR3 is CASSERSGLKNIQYF. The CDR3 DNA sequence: TGCGCCAGCAGTGAGAGGTCGGGACTGAAAAACATTCAGTACTTC.

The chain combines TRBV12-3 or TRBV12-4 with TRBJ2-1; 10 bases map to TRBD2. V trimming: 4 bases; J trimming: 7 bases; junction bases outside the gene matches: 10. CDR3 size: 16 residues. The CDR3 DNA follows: TGTGCCAGCAGTTCACCGAGCGGGGGGGCCCGGAATGAGCAGTTCTTC. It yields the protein CASSSPSGGARNEQFF.

The CDR3 sequence: CASSQDRITDTQYF. CDR3 nucleotide sequence: TGCGCCAGCAGCCAAGATAGGATCACAGATACGCAGTATTTT. The V and J genes are TRBV4-1 and TRBJ2-3, with D uncertain. The CDR3 runs 14 residues. The germline V and J ends were trimmed by 0 bases and 2 bases, with 6 bases remaining between them. Germline-derived CDR1 and CDR2 are MGHRA and YSYEKL.